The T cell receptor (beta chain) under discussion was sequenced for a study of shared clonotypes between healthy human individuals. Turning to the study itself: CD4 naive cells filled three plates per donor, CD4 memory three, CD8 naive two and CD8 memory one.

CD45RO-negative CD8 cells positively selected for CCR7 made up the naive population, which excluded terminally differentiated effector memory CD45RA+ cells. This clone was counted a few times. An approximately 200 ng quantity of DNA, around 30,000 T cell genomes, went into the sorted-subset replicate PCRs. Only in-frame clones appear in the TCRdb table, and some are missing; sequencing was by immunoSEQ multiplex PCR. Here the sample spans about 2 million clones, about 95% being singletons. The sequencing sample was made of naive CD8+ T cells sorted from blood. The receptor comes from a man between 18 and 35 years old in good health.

The CDR3 loop is CASSLMTGFGYTF. The CDR3 DNA reads TGTGCCAGCAGTTTGATGACAGGTTTTGGCTACACCTTC. The rearrangement uses TRBV28 and TRBJ1-2; D may be TRBD1 (6 bases). The CDR3 is 13 residues long. Germline V gene lookup returns CDR1 MDHEN and CDR2 SYDVKM. V gave up 3 bases and J gave up 7 bases, with 12 bases separating them.